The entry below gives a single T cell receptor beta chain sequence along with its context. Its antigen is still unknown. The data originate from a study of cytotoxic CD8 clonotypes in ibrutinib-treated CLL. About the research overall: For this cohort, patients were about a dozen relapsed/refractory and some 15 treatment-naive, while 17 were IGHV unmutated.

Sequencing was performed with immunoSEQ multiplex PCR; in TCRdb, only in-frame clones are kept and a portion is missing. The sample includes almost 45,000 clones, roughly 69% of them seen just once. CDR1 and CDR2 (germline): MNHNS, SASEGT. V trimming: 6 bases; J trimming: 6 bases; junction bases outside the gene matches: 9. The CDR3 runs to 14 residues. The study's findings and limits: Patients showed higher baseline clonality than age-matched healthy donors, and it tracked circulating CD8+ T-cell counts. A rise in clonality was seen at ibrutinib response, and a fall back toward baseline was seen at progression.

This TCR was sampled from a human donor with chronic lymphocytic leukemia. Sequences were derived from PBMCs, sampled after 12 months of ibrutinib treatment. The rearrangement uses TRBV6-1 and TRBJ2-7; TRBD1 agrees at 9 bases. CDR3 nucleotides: TGTGCCAGCAGCCTACAGGGGGCGGTGGGCGAGCAGTACTTC. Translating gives CASSLQGAVGEQYF.